The 20 T cell receptor beta chains given below trace back to one sample, sequenced in a study of early stage breast cancer tumors. TCRdb keeps only in-frame clones here, not all; method: immunoSEQ multiplex PCR. The top ten hold 25% to 30% of the sample, which has more than 20,000 clones, 76% seen once. The sequencing input was blood. The receptors were sampled from a person between 55 and 69 years old with breast cancer.

The chain recombines TRBV5-1 with TRBJ2-2, with D possibly being TRBD1 (5 bases). The CDR3 length is 14 residues. Deletions cut 5 bases from V and 4 bases from J, with 12 bases between. Germline-derived CDR1 and CDR2 are SGHRS and YFSETQ. The CDR3 spells CASSTTGFTGELFF. CDR3 DNA sequence: TGCGCCAGCAGTACCACAGGATTCACCGGGGAGCTGTTTTTT.

V gene TRBV2 combines with J gene TRBJ2-3; 11 bases align to TRBD2. The CDR3 is made up of 16 amino acids. Per germline, CDR1 SNHLY and CDR2 FYNNEI. J lost 2 bases, V lost 7 bases, and 8 bases had no gene match. The CDR3 sequence: CASKKGLAENTDTQYF. The CDR3, as DNA: TGTGCCAGCAAGAAGGGACTAGCGGAGAACACAGATACGCAGTATTTT.

The chain joins TRBV13 to TRBJ2-3, with 12 bases identical to TRBD2. CDR3 length: 17 amino acids. V lost 1 base to trimming and J lost 8 bases; unmatched junction nucleotides: 10. The germline gives CDR1 PRHDT, CDR2 FYEKMQ (reference sequence). As DNA, the CDR3 is TGTGCCAGCAGCTTAGATAGTGGACTAGCGGGAAGCGCTACGCAGTATTTT. It specifies CASSLDSGLAGSATQYF.

The chain recombines TRBV5-1 with TRBJ2-1; D not resolved. The CDR3 is 16 residues long. V was shortened by 0 bases and J by 0 bases, with 10 bases between the two germline ends. Germline lookup yields CDR1 SGHRS and CDR2 YFSETQ. For the CDR3, the DNA is TGCGCCAGCAGCTTGGAGAGTCGCAGCTCCTACAATGAGCAGTTCTTC. Translating it yields CASSLESRSSYNEQFF.

The chain is built from TRBV5-1 and TRBJ1-1; TRBD1 agrees at 9 bases. The CDR3 is made up of 16 amino acids. Germline V CDR1 and CDR2: SGHRS, YFSETQ. V lost 3 bases to trimming and J lost 3 bases; unmatched junction nucleotides: 9. CDR3 amino acids: CASSSQGAPMDTEAFF. DNA of the CDR3: TGCGCCAGCAGCTCACAGGGGGCGCCGATGGACACTGAAGCTTTCTTT.

The V call is TRBV19, the J call TRBJ1-2, with D unresolved. V was shortened by 6 bases and J by 2 bases, with 19 bases between the two germline ends. The CDR3 has 16 amino acids. Germline V lookup: CDR1 LNHDA, CDR2 SQIVND (reference sequence). The CDR3 sequence is CASSPAFGKRNYGYTF. The CDR3 bases are TGTGCCAGTAGCCCGGCTTTTGGCAAACGAAACTATGGCTACACCTTC.

The chain recombines TRBV4-2 with TRBJ2-5; 11 nucleotides align to TRBD2. The germline V gene encodes CDR1 LGHNA and CDR2 YNFKEQ. Unmatched junction bases numbered 4, after V lost 0 bases and J lost 1 base. CDR3 length: 17 residues. CDR3 region: CASSQEGLAGGQETQYF. The CDR3 bases are TGTGCCAGCAGCCAAGAAGGGCTAGCGGGGGGCCAAGAGACCCAGTACTTC.

A few counts support this clone. V gene TRBV21-1 combines with J gene TRBJ2-7; no DNA check was done on the table's D call, TRBD2. TRBV21-1 is deemed a pseudogene. CDR3 size: 14 residues. The CDR3 here is CASSNGTSGYEQYF. The DNA for the CDR3 is TGTGCCAGCAGCAATGGGACTAGCGGCTACGAGCAGTACTTC.

J is TRBJ1-5 and V is TRBV6-6; 9 bases agree with TRBD1. J lost 1 base, V lost 5 bases, and 6 bases had no gene match. The CDR3 runs to 16 residues. The V gene's germline CDR1 is MNHNY and CDR2 SVGAGI (reference sequence). CDR3 loop: CASSPRQGGSNQPQHF. CDR3 DNA: TGTGCCAGCAGTCCCCGACAGGGGGGAAGCAATCAGCCCCAGCATTTT.

This clone has only a few counts. The chain has TRBV18 and TRBJ1-2, with D uncertain. There are 16 residues in the CDR3. Germline V CDR1 and CDR2: KGHSH, LQKENI. With 2 bases removed from V and 5 bases from J, the gap between germline ends came to 18 bases. The CDR3 loop is CASSPGGPAAVYGYTF. CDR3 nucleotides: TGTGCCAGCTCACCAGGCGGGCCCGCCGCGGTGTATGGCTACACCTTC. The variable domain in full, completed from reference TRBV18 and TRBJ1-2, reads NAGVMQNPRHLVRRRGQEARLRCSPMKGHSHVYWYRQLPEEGLKFMVYLQKENIIDESGMPKERFSAEFPKEGPSILRIQQVVRGDSAAYFCASSPGGPAAVYGYTFGSGTRLTVV.

There are a few counts of this clone. The rearrangement links TRBV4-1 to TRBJ1-5; the D is unclear. Trimming shortened V by 0 bases and J by 6 bases, and 9 bases separated the two germline ends. Per the germline V gene, CDR1 is MGHRA and CDR2 is YSYEKL. The CDR3 length is 14 residues. In DNA form, the CDR3 reads TGCGCCAGCAGCCAAGATCTTGCGAGTCAGCCCCAGCATTTT. It is translated as CASSQDLASQPQHF.

This chain links TRBV5-1 with TRBJ2-7; unclear D gene. This CDR3 has 14 amino acids. The V gene's germline CDR1 is SGHRS and CDR2 YFSETQ. The V and J ends lost 6 bases and 4 bases respectively, with 17 bases between them. CDR3 nucleotide sequence: TGCGCCAGCAAAGTTGACCCTTCCTCTTACGAGCAGTACTTC. Protein product: CASKVDPSSYEQYF.

For the CDR3, the DNA is TGTGCCAGCTCACCACGAGAGAACACTGAAGCTTTCTTT. It translates to CASSPRENTEAFF. This chain links TRBV18 with TRBJ1-1; no clear D. In germline, CDR1 is KGHSH, CDR2 LQKENI. The length of the CDR3 is 13 residues. V lost 1 base, J lost 1 base, and 4 bases lay in between.

This chain uses TRBV25-1 with TRBJ2-3; 7 bases are shared with TRBD2. The V gene's germline CDR1 is MGHDK and CDR2 SYGVNS. Unmatched junction bases numbered 7, after V lost 7 bases and J lost 0 bases. The CDR3 is 15 amino acids. CDR3 sequence reads: CASTTAGPSTDTQYF. The CDR3, as DNA: TGTGCCAGCACGACAGCGGGGCCTAGCACAGATACGCAGTATTTT.

The chain links TRBV13 to TRBJ1-1; the D is unclear. The CDR3 length is 13 residues. V was pared by 4 bases and J by 6 bases, with 12 bases between. Germline V gene data show CDR1 as PRHDT and CDR2 as FYEKMQ (reference sequence). CDR3 residues: CASSWTVEPEAFF. CDR3 sequence (DNA): TGTGCCAGCAGCTGGACGGTCGAACCTGAAGCTTTCTTT.

This sequence joins TRBV5-4 and TRBJ2-1, with a tentative D call TRBD1 (5 bases). Germline loops: CDR1 SGHNT, CDR2 YYREEE (reference sequence). Deletions cut 0 bases from V and 5 bases from J, with 9 bases between. The CDR3 runs 14 residues. Here the CDR3 reads CASSLGAGNNEQFF. The CDR3 region has the DNA TGTGCCAGCAGCTTGGGAGCAGGGAACAATGAGCAGTTCTTC.

This clone was detected only a few times. The chain joins TRBV29-1 to TRBJ2-1; D remains unclear. Per germline, CDR1 SQVTM and CDR2 ANQGSEA. Trimming took 3 bases from V and 10 from J, leaving 13 bases between them. The CDR3 consists of 12 residues. The chain's CDR3 is CSVEDRYPEQFF. The CDR3, as DNA: TGCAGCGTTGAGGATCGCTACCCGGAGCAGTTCTTC.

V and J are TRBV4-1 and TRBJ2-3, with D possibly being TRBD2 (5 bases). The CDR3 totals 17 residues. Looked up from germline, CDR1 is MGHRA and CDR2 is YSYEKL. Trimming shortened V by 4 bases and J by 0 bases, and 17 bases separated the two germline ends. The CDR3 region is CASSRVLQTTSTDTQYF. CDR3 in DNA: TGCGCCAGCAGCCGCGTCCTCCAGACTACAAGCACAGATACGCAGTATTTT.

This clone was observed a few times. The rearrangement joins TRBV7-9 to TRBJ1-2; possibly TRBD1 for D (6 bases). The CDR3 spans 14 residues. V lost 1 base to trimming and J lost 4 bases, with 10 bases between them. Germline CDR1 SEHNR, CDR2 FQNEAQ (reference sequence). The CDR3 region is CASSLGGGVYGYTF. The CDR3 DNA is TGTGCCAGCAGCTTAGGTGGGGGCGTCTATGGCTACACCTTC.

This clone was recorded once. The rearrangement uses TRBV7-9 and TRBJ1-1, with 8 positions matching TRBD1. CDR3 length: 16 residues. V shed 3 bases, J shed 0 bases, and the junction held 6 bases outside the gene matches. Germline V lookup: CDR1 SEHNR, CDR2 FQNEAQ (reference sequence). The CDR3 sequence: CASSFPTGVMNTEAFF. The DNA of the CDR3 is TGTGCCAGCAGCTTCCCGACAGGGGTCATGAACACTGAAGCTTTCTTT.